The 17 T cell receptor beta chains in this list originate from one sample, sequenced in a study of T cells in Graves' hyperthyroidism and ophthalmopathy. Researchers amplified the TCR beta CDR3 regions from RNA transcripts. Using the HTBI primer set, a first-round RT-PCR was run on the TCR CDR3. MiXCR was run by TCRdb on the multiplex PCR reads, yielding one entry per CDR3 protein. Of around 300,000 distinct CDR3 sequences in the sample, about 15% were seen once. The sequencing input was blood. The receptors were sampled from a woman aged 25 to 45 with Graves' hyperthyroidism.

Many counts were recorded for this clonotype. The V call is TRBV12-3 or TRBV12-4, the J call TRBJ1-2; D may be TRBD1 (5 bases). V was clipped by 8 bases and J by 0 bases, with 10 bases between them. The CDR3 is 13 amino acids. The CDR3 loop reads CASFSGPNYGYTF. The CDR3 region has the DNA TGTGCCAGCTTCTCGGGACCTAACTATGGCTACACCTTC.

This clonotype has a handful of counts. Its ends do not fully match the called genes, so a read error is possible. The CDR3 protein is CASSGGLASTGELFF. The CDR3, as DNA: TGCGCCAGCAGCGGCGGACTAGCTTCCACCGGGGAGCTGTTTTTT. The chain recombines TRBV13 with TRBJ2-2; TRBD2 agrees at 8 bases. This CDR3 region has 15 residues. Per germline, CDR1 PRHDT and CDR2 FYEKMQ (reference sequence). The full variable domain, with the rest looked up from reference TRBV13 and TRBJ2-2, is AAGVIQSPRHLIKEKRETATLKCYPIPRHDTVYWYQQGPGQDPQFLISFYEKMQSDKGSIPDRFSAQQFSDYHSELNMSSLELGDSALYFCASSGGLASTGELFFGEGSRLTVL.

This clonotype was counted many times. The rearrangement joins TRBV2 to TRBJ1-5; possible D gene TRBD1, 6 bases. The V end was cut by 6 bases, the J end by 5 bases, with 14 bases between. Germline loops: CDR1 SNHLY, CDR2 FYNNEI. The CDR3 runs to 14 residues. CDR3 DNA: TGTGCCAGCAGCGGATCAGGGGTTTATCAGCCCCAGCATTTT. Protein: CASSGSGVYQPQHF.

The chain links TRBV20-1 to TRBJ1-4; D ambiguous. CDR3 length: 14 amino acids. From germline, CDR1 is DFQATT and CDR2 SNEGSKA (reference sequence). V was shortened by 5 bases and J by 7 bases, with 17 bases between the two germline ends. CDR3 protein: CSAGGLAVSEKLFF. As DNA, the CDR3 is TGCAGTGCTGGTGGGTTGGCGGTTAGTGAAAAACTGTTTTTT.

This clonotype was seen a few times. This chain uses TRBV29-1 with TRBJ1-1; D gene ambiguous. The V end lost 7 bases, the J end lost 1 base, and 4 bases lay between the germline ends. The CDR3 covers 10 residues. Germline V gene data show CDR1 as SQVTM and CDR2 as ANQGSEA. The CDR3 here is CSGRNTEAFF. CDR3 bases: TGCAGCGGACGGAACACTGAAGCTTTCTTT.

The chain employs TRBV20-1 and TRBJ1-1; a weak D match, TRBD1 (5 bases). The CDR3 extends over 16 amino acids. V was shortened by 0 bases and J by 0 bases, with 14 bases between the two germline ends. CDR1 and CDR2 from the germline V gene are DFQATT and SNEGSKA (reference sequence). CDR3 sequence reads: CSARDLLEGLNTEAFF. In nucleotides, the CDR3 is TGCAGTGCTAGAGATCTTTTGGAGGGGCTGAACACTGAAGCTTTCTTT.

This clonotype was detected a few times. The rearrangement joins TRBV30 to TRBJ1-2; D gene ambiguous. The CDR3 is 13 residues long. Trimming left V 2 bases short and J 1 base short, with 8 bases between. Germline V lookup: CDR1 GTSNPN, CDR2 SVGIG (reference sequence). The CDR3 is CAWSYGSNYGYTF. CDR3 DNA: TGTGCCTGGAGTTATGGCAGTAACTATGGCTACACCTTC.

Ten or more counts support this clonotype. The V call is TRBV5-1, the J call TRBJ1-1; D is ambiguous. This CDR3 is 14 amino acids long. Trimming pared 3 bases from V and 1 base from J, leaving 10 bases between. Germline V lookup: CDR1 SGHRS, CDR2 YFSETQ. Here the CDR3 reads CASSSSGGNTEAFF. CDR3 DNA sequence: TGCGCCAGCAGCTCGTCAGGAGGGAACACTGAAGCTTTCTTT. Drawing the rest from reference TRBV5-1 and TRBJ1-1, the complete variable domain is KAGVTQTPRYLIKTRGQQVTLSCSPISGHRSVSWYQQTPGQGLQFLFEYFSETQRNKGNFPGRFSGRQFSNSRSEMNVSTLELGDSALYLCASSSSGGNTEAFFGQGTRLTVV.

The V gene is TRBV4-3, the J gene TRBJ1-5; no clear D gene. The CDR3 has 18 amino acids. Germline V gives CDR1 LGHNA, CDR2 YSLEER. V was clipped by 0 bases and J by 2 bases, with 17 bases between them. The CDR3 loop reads CASSQDGVSSPGNQPQHF. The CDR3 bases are TGCGCCAGCAGCCAAGATGGGGTCTCTAGCCCTGGCAATCAGCCCCAGCATTTT.

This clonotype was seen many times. CDR3 residues: CSAKTGLGIQETQYF. The CDR3 DNA follows: TGCAGTGCTAAAACAGGGCTAGGGATCCAAGAGACCCAGTACTTC. The chain links TRBV20-1 to TRBJ2-5, with D possibly TRBD1 on 6 matching bases. This CDR3 is built from 15 residues. Germline assignment: CDR1 DFQATT and CDR2 SNEGSKA (reference sequence). Trimming took 4 bases from V and 1 from J, leaving 16 bases between them.

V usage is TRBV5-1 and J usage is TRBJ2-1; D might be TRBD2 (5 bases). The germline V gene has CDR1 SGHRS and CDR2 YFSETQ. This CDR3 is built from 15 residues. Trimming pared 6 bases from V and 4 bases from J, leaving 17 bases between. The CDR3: CASKEGGDNYNEQFF. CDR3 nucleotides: TGCGCCAGCAAGGAAGGAGGCGATAATTACAATGAGCAGTTCTTC.

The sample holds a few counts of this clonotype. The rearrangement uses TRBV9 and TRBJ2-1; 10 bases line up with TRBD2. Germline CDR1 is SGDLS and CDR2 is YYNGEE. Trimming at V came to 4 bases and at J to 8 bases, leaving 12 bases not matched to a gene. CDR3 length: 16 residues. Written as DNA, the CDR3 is TGTGCCAGCAGCCTCTCGGCTAGCGGGAGCCTCGATGAGCAGTTCTTC. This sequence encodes CASSLSASGSLDEQFF.

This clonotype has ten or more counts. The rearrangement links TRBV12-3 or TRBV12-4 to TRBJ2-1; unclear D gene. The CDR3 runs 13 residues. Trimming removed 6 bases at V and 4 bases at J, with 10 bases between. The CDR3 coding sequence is TGTGCCAGCAGAGGGTGGAGATACAATGAGCAGTTCTTC. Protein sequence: CASRGWRYNEQFF.

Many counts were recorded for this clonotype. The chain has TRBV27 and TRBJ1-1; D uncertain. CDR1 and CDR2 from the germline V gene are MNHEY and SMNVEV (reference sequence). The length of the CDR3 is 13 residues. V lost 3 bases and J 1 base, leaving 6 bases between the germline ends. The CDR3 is CASSFSPNTEAFF. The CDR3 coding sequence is TGTGCCAGCAGTTTCTCACCGAACACTGAAGCTTTCTTT.

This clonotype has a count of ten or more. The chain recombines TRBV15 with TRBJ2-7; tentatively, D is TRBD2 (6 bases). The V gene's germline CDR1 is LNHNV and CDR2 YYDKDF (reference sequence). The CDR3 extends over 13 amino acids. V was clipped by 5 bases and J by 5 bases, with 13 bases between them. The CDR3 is CATSVKEGNEQYF. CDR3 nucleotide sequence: TGTGCCACCAGCGTAAAGGAGGGAAACGAGCAGTACTTC.

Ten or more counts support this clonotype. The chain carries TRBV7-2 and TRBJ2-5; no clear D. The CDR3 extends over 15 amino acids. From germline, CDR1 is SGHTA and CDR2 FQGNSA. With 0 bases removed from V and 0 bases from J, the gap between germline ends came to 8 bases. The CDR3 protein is CASSLASWYQETQYF. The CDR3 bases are TGTGCCAGCAGCTTAGCGAGCTGGTACCAAGAGACCCAGTACTTC.

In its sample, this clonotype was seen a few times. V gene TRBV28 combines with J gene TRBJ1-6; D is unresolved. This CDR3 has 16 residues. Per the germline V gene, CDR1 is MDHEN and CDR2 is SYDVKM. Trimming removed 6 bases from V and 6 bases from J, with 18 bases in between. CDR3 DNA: TGTGCCAGCAGGTGGATACATTCGAAACCTAATTCACCCCTCCACTTT. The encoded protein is CASRWIHSKPNSPLHF.